The present T cell receptor beta chain was sequenced within a study of shared clonotypes between healthy human individuals. Germline V lookup: CDR1 LNHNV, CDR2 YYDKDF (reference sequence). The CDR3 spans 16 residues. Trimming shortened V by 0 bases and J by 5 bases, and 16 bases separated the two germline ends. This table comes from immunoSEQ multiplex PCR, and its TCRdb copy is limited to in-frame clones, with some not included. The sample holds some 2,400,000 clones, around 95% seen once. Sample: naive CD4+ T cells sorted from blood. Subset given: CD45RA+ positively selected. The gene calls are TRBV15 and TRBJ2-5; D not certain. The receptor was isolated from a man aged 18 to 29 in good health. The CDR3 DNA is TGTGCCACCAGCAGAGATAGACCAAGCCTAGGCGAGACCCAGTACTTC. Residues: CATSRDRPSLGETQYF.